This T cell receptor (beta chain) was recovered during a study of blood T cell repertoires in COVID-19. Background on the study: Acute and convalescent COVID-19 specimens originated in the United States, Italy and Spain. PBMCs, B-cell-depleted T cells, or T cells were the source of the cDNA or gDNA that made up the material.

Libraries were prepared by immunoSEQ multiplex PCR; TCRdb keeps only in-frame clonotypes and omits some of them. The sample lists 300,000 to 350,000 clones, 85% to 90% occurring once. The material sequenced was PBMCs or T cells enriched from blood (not recorded which). This sequence originates from a woman younger than 45 who had been exposed to COVID-19.

The CDR3 protein is CATSRVRLAGLEAQETQYF. CDR3 nucleotides: TGTGCCACCAGCAGAGTTAGACTAGCGGGATTGGAGGCCCAAGAGACCCAGTACTTC. The chain combines TRBV15 with TRBJ2-5, with 11 bases that match TRBD2. Germline V gives CDR1 LNHNV, CDR2 YYDKDF (reference sequence). J was trimmed by 1 base and V by 1 base; bases with no gene match: 11. This CDR3 has 19 residues.